These 21 T cell receptor beta chains share one sample of origin, sequenced in a study of cytomegalovirus exposure and HLA in healthy donors. The PCR employed 60 Vbeta primers together with 13 Jbeta primers. TCRdb's copy holds only in-frame clones and misses some; the assay was immunoSEQ multiplex PCR. The sample consists of 100,000 to 120,000 clones, approximately 82% of them appearing once. Source material: PBMCs. The origin of the receptors is a man in his forties in good health and CMV-seropositive.

The chain carries TRBV12-2 and TRBJ2-1; the table's TRBD1 call for D was not verified on the DNA. TRBV12-2 is an annotated pseudogene. The CDR3 has 15 residues. The CDR3 DNA reads as TGTGCAAGTCGCTTCGCCCGGGACACACACAATGAGCAGTTCTTC. Translation: CASRFARDTHNEQFF.

The genes are TRBV30 and TRBJ1-2; D not certain. V was shortened by 4 bases and J by 3 bases, with 15 bases between the two germline ends. Germline V gene data show CDR1 as GTSNPN and CDR2 as SVGIG (reference sequence). This CDR3 is built from 14 residues. The CDR3 reads CAWMAVPWHYGYTF. The CDR3 DNA follows: TGTGCCTGGATGGCAGTCCCTTGGCACTATGGCTACACCTTC.

The chain links TRBV7-2 to TRBJ2-1, with 8 bases that match TRBD2. CDR1 is SGHTA, CDR2 FQGNSA, per germline. CDR3 length equals 13 residues. With V trimmed by 5 bases and J by 9 bases, 6 bases remained unmatched. The DNA for the CDR3 is TGTGCCAGCAGCAACAGAGCGGGAGTTGAGCAGTTCTTC. It specifies CASSNRAGVEQFF.

The genes are TRBV15 and TRBJ2-2, with D possibly TRBD2 on 7 matching bases. With 0 bases removed from V and 7 bases from J, the gap between germline ends came to 15 bases. From germline, CDR1 is LNHNV and CDR2 YYDKDF (reference sequence). The CDR3 is made up of 16 amino acids. CDR3 in amino acids: CATSRDWGGQGGELFF. CDR3 DNA: TGTGCCACCAGCAGAGATTGGGGGGGGCAGGGCGGGGAGCTGTTTTTT.

This chain links TRBV5-6 with TRBJ2-7; D call uncertain. In germline, CDR1 is SGHDT, CDR2 YYEEEE. The CDR3 contains 13 residues. V was trimmed by 0 bases and J by 6 bases, leaving 10 bases between them. The CDR3 loop is CASSLGAIVEQYF. DNA of the CDR3: TGTGCCAGCAGCTTGGGCGCTATCGTCGAGCAGTACTTC. Filled out from reference TRBV5-6 and TRBJ2-7, the complete variable domain reads DAGVTQSPTHLIKTRGQQVTLRCSPKSGHDTVSWYQQALGQGPQFIFQYYEEEERQRGNFPDRFSGHQFPNYSSELNVNALLLGDSALYLCASSLGAIVEQYFGPGTRLTVT.

The J gene is TRBJ2-1, the V gene TRBV7-8, with D unresolved. CDR3 size: 16 residues. V was cut by 4 bases and J by 1 base, with 14 bases left in between. Germline V gives CDR1 SGHVS, CDR2 FQNEAQ. The CDR3 DNA reads as TGTGCCAGCAGCTCATCAATGCAAGCGTCCTACAATGAGCAGTTCTTC. The encoded protein is CASSSSMQASYNEQFF.

J is TRBJ2-2 and V is TRBV7-8, with 16 positions matching TRBD2. Germline lookup yields CDR1 SGHVS and CDR2 FQNEAQ. This CDR3 spans 20 amino acids. After removal of 3 bases from V and 3 bases from J, the junction contained 10 bases not matched to a gene. In nucleotides, the CDR3 is TGTGCCAGCAGCTTCATCCCGGGACTAGCGGGGGGGCCGCACACCGGGGAGCTGTTTTTT. Protein product: CASSFIPGLAGGPHTGELFF.

V and J are TRBV5-4 and TRBJ2-7; 8 bases agree with TRBD2. This CDR3 has 16 residues. Germline CDR1 reads SGHNT; CDR2 reads YYREEE (reference sequence). The junction had 9 bases not matched to a gene; V was cut back by 4 bases and J by 0 bases. The CDR3 protein is CASSQGLAQSSYEQYF. In DNA form, the CDR3 reads TGTGCCAGCAGCCAAGGACTAGCCCAAAGCTCCTACGAGCAGTACTTC.

V gene TRBV7-9 combines with J gene TRBJ2-1, with 13 bases matching TRBD2. The germline V gene has CDR1 SEHNR and CDR2 FQNEAQ (reference sequence). The CDR3 is 15 amino acids. V lost 1 base, J lost 9 bases, and 3 bases stayed unmatched. The CDR3: CASSLGLAGGTEQFF. DNA for the CDR3: TGTGCCAGCAGCTTAGGACTAGCGGGAGGCACTGAGCAGTTCTTC.

A few counts support this clone. V and J are TRBV10-2 and TRBJ2-1; D is undetermined. There are 13 residues in the CDR3. Germline CDR1 and CDR2: WSHSY and SAAADI. V dropped 4 bases and J dropped 0 bases, with 4 bases sitting between them. The DNA of the CDR3 is TGCGCCAGCAGTGCGGTCTCCTACAATGAGCAGTTCTTC. Translating gives CASSAVSYNEQFF.

The rearrangement joins TRBV11-3 to TRBJ1-1; 11 positions agree with TRBD1. The trim removed 1 base at V and 5 bases at J, leaving 3 bases unmatched. The CDR3 is 15 amino acids. Germline CDR1 reads SGHNT; CDR2 reads YENEEA. As DNA, the CDR3 is TGTGCCAGCAGCTTAGTAGGGACAGGGGGGACTGAAGCTTTCTTT. Its translation: CASSLVGTGGTEAFF.

V and J are TRBV19 and TRBJ1-1; 8 bases are shared with TRBD1. V gave up 4 bases and J gave up 2 bases; unmatched junction bases: 9. Germline V gene lookup returns CDR1 LNHDA and CDR2 SQIVND (reference sequence). The CDR3 is made up of 16 amino acids. CDR3 sequence: CASSNRGRGQNTEAFF. Written as DNA, the CDR3 is TGTGCCAGTAGTAACAGGGGCAGGGGGCAAAACACTGAAGCTTTCTTT.

This clone was seen a handful of times. The chain links TRBV7-3 to TRBJ1-2; a possible D gene is TRBD1 (6 bases). Per the germline V gene, CDR1 is SGHTA and CDR2 is FQGTGA. V was cut by 2 bases and J by 0 bases, with 10 bases left in between. The CDR3 extends over 15 amino acids. CDR3 sequence: CASSLLTGANYGYTF. CDR3 DNA sequence: TGTGCCAGCAGCTTATTGACAGGAGCTAACTATGGCTACACCTTC. Full variable domain (remainder filled in from reference TRBV7-3 and TRBJ1-2): GAGVSQTPSNKVTEKGKYVELRCDPISGHTALYWYRQSLGQGPEFLIYFQGTGAADDSGLPNDRFFAVRPEGSVSTLKIQRTERGDSAVYLCASSLLTGANYGYTFGSGTRLTVV.

This rearrangement joins TRBV2 to TRBJ2-2; the D gene is possibly TRBD1 (6 bases). Trimming shortened V by 7 bases and J by 0 bases, and 12 bases separated the two germline ends. This CDR3 has 15 residues. CDR1 is SNHLY and CDR2 is FYNNEI in the germline V gene. Here the CDR3 DNA reads TGTGCCAGCACCGAATCAGGGGCGAACACCGGGGAGCTGTTTTTT. This codes for CASTESGANTGELFF.

The V gene is TRBV30, the J gene TRBJ1-2; tentative D call: TRBD1 (5 bases). V was trimmed by 5 bases and J by 3 bases, leaving 13 bases between them. The V gene's germline CDR1 is GTSNPN and CDR2 SVGIG (reference sequence). The CDR3 totals 13 residues. CDR3 protein: CAWLDWGDYGYTF. CDR3 DNA sequence: TGTGCCTGGTTGGACTGGGGGGACTATGGCTACACCTTC.

The rearrangement joins TRBV15 to TRBJ1-4; TRBD1 is a possible D gene (6 bases). Germline V gene data show CDR1 as LNHNV and CDR2 as YYDKDF (reference sequence). V was trimmed by 2 bases and J by 8 bases, leaving 12 bases between them. The CDR3 covers 14 residues. The CDR3 DNA sequence: TGTGCCACCAGCAGACCACAGGGCGACGAAAAACTGTTTTTT. Translated, it gives CATSRPQGDEKLFF.

This clone has a handful of counts. CDR3 nucleotide sequence: TGCAGCGCCGAACAGGGGGCAGGCTATGGCTACACCTTC. Its translation: CSAEQGAGYGYTF. The chain joins TRBV29-1 to TRBJ1-2; 9 bases match TRBD1. V was clipped by 7 bases and J by 4 bases; unmatched bases: 7. Germline V gene data show CDR1 as SQVTM and CDR2 as ANQGSEA. This CDR3 is 13 amino acids long.

V and J are TRBV11-3 and TRBJ2-7; 8 bases are shared with TRBD2. Germline V gene lookup returns CDR1 SGHNT and CDR2 YENEEA. The J segment lost 1 base and the V segment lost 5 bases, leaving 10 bases of the junction unmatched. The CDR3 extends over 16 amino acids. CDR3 residues: CASSTPGLADSYEQYF. DNA of the CDR3: TGTGCCAGCAGCACCCCCGGACTAGCCGATTCCTACGAGCAGTACTTC.

This clone was observed a single time. This chain connects TRBV2 to TRBJ1-5; tentative D call: TRBD1 (6 bases). With 5 bases removed from V and 2 bases from J, the gap between germline ends came to 10 bases. The CDR3 covers 14 residues. The germline CDR1 and CDR2 sequences are SNHLY and FYNNEI. The chain's CDR3 is CASSLRTGNQPQHF. The CDR3 DNA is TGTGCCAGCAGTCTCCGGACAGGCAATCAGCCCCAGCATTTT.

The J gene is TRBJ1-2, the V gene TRBV25-1, with TRBD1 identical over 8 bases. Germline V lookup: CDR1 MGHDK, CDR2 SYGVNS. Trimming removed 3 bases from V and 4 bases from J; junction bases left unmatched: 1. This CDR3 has 13 residues. CDR3 sequence (DNA): TGTGCCAGCAGTGAGCAGGGGGCCTATGGCTACACCTTC. Translated, it gives CASSEQGAYGYTF.

The chain has TRBV7-2 and TRBJ2-7, with 9 nucleotides matching TRBD2. Germline CDR1 and CDR2: SGHTA and FQGNSA. The V segment lost 5 bases and the J segment 7 bases; nucleotides outside the gene matches: 6. This CDR3 has 13 amino acids. CDR3 in amino acids: CASSHGTSREQYF. In DNA, the CDR3 is TGTGCCAGCAGCCACGGGACTAGCAGGGAGCAGTACTTC.